The rows below give T cell receptor beta chains drawn from one sample of a study of T cell changes during pregnancy in multiple sclerosis. Method: immunoSEQ multiplex PCR; TCRdb's copy keeps in-frame clones and lacks some. The table lists fewer than 65,000 clones, around 94% of them singletons. Sequences were derived from CD4+ T cells from peripheral blood mononuclear cells, sampled in the third trimester of pregnancy. Source of these receptors: a female donor with multiple sclerosis, enrolled in a pregnancy study. The CDR3 runs from the conserved cysteine through the conserved F or W. D genes are given only for firm matches.

>TRBD2|TRBJ2-1|TRBV19
TGTGCCACCGGGACTAGCGGAGCCTACAATGAGCAGTTCTTC
CATGTSGAYNEQFF
>TRBD1|TRBJ1-5|TRBV28
TGTGCCAGCAGGCTGACAGGGGAGGCGCAGCCCCAGCATTTT
CASRLTGEAQPQHF
>TRBD2|TRBJ2-3|TRBV6-4
TGTGCCAGCAGCCAGCGGGGGGGCACAGATACGCAGTATTTT
CASSQRGGTDTQYF
>TRBD1|TRBJ2-3|TRBV30
TGTGCCTGGAGTTTAGGCCTGTCCGGGACAGGGGATGGTACGCAGTATTTT
CAWSLGLSGTGDGTQYF
>TRBD1|TRBJ1-2|TRBV2
TGTGCCAGCAGTGAGGGGACAGGGGGCGGCTACACCTTC
CASSEGTGGGYTF
>TRBD1|TRBJ2-5|TRBV5-1
TGCGCCAGCAGCTTGGGGACAGGCCAGTCTCAAGAGACCCAGTACTTC
CASSLGTGQSQETQYF
>TRBD1|TRBJ2-7|TRBV10-3
TGTGCCATCAGCGATAGGAGGACAGGGAGCGACGAGCAGTACTTC
CAISDRRTGSDEQYF
>NA|TRBJ2-7|TRBV5-1
TGCGCCAGCAGCTCGAATCTGAGGAACGAGCAGTACTTC
CASSSNLRNEQYF
>TRBD1|TRBJ1-6|TRBV30
TGTGCCTGGAGGGACAGGGGGCAAAATAATTCACCCCTCCACTTT
CAWRDRGQNNSPLHF
>TRBD2|TRBJ2-5|TRBV2
TGTGCCAGCAGCTACGGACTAGCGGGGGGCAAGTACCAAGAGACCCAGTACTTC
CASSYGLAGGKYQETQYF